These 2 T cell receptor beta chains came from one sample sequenced in a study of OX40 agonist ivuxolimab in advanced cancers. TCRdb's copy holds only in-frame clones and misses some; the assay was immunoSEQ multiplex PCR. The table has approximately 82,000 clones, around 90% seen once. The material sequenced was CD4+ or CD8+ T cells sorted from blood, taken in a trial of the OX40 agonist ivuxolimab. These receptors were obtained from an adult with an advanced solid tumor such as melanoma, head and neck, liver or kidney cancer.

This chain links TRBV5-1 with TRBJ1-2, with D possibly TRBD1 on 5 matching bases. CDR3 length: 15 amino acids. V lost 0 bases to trimming and J lost 2 bases, with 11 bases between them. CDR1 is SGHRS, CDR2 YFSETQ, per germline. The CDR3 loop reads CASSLEAGLNYGYTF. For the CDR3, the DNA is TGCGCCAGCAGCTTGGAGGCAGGGCTCAACTATGGCTACACCTTC.

The CDR3 loop reads CASSLSGQGGGYTF. The CDR3 bases are TGTGCCAGCAGCTTATCTGGACAGGGCGGTGGCTACACCTTC. The chain is built from TRBV7-9 and TRBJ1-2; TRBD1 agrees at 8 bases. Per germline, CDR1 SEHNR and CDR2 FQNEAQ (reference sequence). This CDR3 has 14 residues. Trimming took 2 bases from V and 7 from J; bases not matched to a gene: 6.